The rows below give T cell receptor beta chains drawn from one sample of a study of blood T cells in healthy people across ages. MiXCR was run by TCRdb on the 5' RACE reads, yielding one entry per CDR3 protein. The table includes about 830,000 distinct CDR3 sequences, approximately 59% detected once. Material for sequencing was blood. The receptors were sampled from a man aged 30 to 45 in good health. The CDR3 runs from the conserved cysteine through the conserved F or W. D genes are given only for firm matches. Expanded clones are given a class, and other clones once, few, many or no size at all.

-,-,TRBV6-1,TRBJ2-1,TGTGCCAGCAATTTTGTCACTAATGAGCAGTTCTTC,CASNFVTNEQFF
TRBD1,many,TRBV10-3,TRBJ1-2,TGTGCCATCAGTGATCTGGGGGACAGGGAGGTGGTGGACTATGGCTACACCTTC,CAISDLGDREVVDYGYTF
TRBD1,-,TRBV7-2,TRBJ1-4,TGTGCCAGCAGGCCCTCGCGGACAGGGGATGAAAAACTGTTTTTT,CASRPSRTGDEKLFF
TRBD2,-,TRBV29-1,TRBJ2-3,TGCAGCGTTAGACTAGCGGCTAGCACAGATACGCAGTATTTT,CSVRLAASTDTQYF
TRBD2,-,TRBV9,TRBJ2-1,TGTGCCAGCAGCGCGGGACTATTTGAAAATGAGCAGTTCTTC,CASSAGLFENEQFF
-,once,TRBV6-2/TRBV6-3,TRBJ1-1,TGTGCCAGCACCGAAAGAGGGTGGAGGGGCCCAACGAACACTGAAGCTTTCTTT,CASTERGWRGPTNTEAFF
-,once,TRBV14,TRBJ2-7,TGTGCCAGCAGCCAAGTGCCGGACAGCACCTACGAGCAGTACTTC,CASSQVPDSTYEQYF
-,-,TRBV4-3,TRBJ2-5,TGCGCCAGCAGCCAAGAATTACAGGAGACCCAGTACTTC,CASSQELQETQYF
-,-,TRBV15,TRBJ2-7,TGTGCCACCAGCAAAGGGGCCTACTACGAGCAGTACTTC,CATSKGAYYEQYF
TRBD1,-,TRBV2,TRBJ1-6,TGTGCCAGCAGTGAACGACAGGGTAGTAGTTCACCCCTCCACTTT,CASSERQGSSSPLHF
-,-,TRBV3-1,TRBJ2-6,TGTGCCAGCAGCCAGGGTACTAGGGCCAACGTCCTGACTTTC,CASSQGTRANVLTF
TRBD2,-,TRBV28,TRBJ2-7,TGTGCCAGCAGCCGGGGGCTCGGGACTAGCGGGGACGAGCAGTACTTC,CASSRGLGTSGDEQYF
TRBD2,-,TRBV20-1,TRBJ2-1,TGCAGTGCTGCCACCGCTAGCGGGGGGAGCAATGAGCAGTTCTTC,CSAATASGGSNEQFF
-,few,TRBV15,TRBJ2-7,TGTGCCACCAGCAGAGATCGAGGGGACCTCTACGAGCAGTACTTC,CATSRDRGDLYEQYF
TRBD2,once,TRBV7-2,TRBJ2-3,TGTGCCAGCAGCTTAGAGGGGCGGGGGGGCATGGATACGCAGTATTTT,CASSLEGRGGMDTQYF
-,-,TRBV5-8,TRBJ2-3,TGTGCCAGCAGCAGGGATGCAGATACGCAGTATTTT,CASSRDADTQYF
-,-,TRBV6-5,TRBJ1-6,TGTGCCAGCAGTTACGAGGGGAGCTCCTATAATTCACCCCTCCACTTT,CASSYEGSSYNSPLHF
-,-,TRBV5-1,TRBJ2-5,TGCGCCAGCAGCTTTACAAAAGAGACCCAGTACTTC,CASSFTKETQYF
-,many,TRBV6-6,TRBJ1-4,TGTGCCAGCAGCTCAACAGGTGTCACTAATGAAAAACTGTTTTTT,CASSSTGVTNEKLFF
-,-,TRBV3-1,TRBJ2-4,TGTGCCAGCAGCCAAGAAAGGGGGGCCCCTTTCCTAGCCAAAGACATTCAGTACTTC,CASSQERGAPFLAKDIQYF
-,-,TRBV20-1,TRBJ2-5,TGCAGTGCTAATAAAGAGGCAGGGGCGTCGAGAGAGACCCAGTACTTC,CSANKEAGASRETQYF
TRBD2,few,TRBV4-2,TRBJ2-5,TGTGCCAGCAGCCGAGGACTAGCACCGGAGGCCCAGTACTTC,CASSRGLAPEAQYF
-,-,TRBV20-1,TRBJ2-5,TGCAGTGCAAGGGGGAGGAGAGAGCCCTCCTTCCAAGAGACCCAGTACTTC,CSARGRREPSFQETQYF
-,many,TRBV4-3,TRBJ2-1,TGCGCCAGCAGCCAAGGAGGGATCGGCCAACAGGAGCAGTTCTTC,CASSQGGIGQQEQFF
-,once,TRBV6-6,TRBJ1-1,TGTGCCAGCAGTAACGGGGGGTGGGCTGAAGCTTTCTTT,CASSNGGWAEAFF
TRBD2,-,TRBV9,TRBJ2-5,TGTGCCAGCAGCGTAGGAGTCGGGGGGGCCCTGGAGACCCAGTACTTC,CASSVGVGGALETQYF
TRBD2,few,TRBV12-3/TRBV12-4,TRBJ2-2,TGTGCCAGCAGCTCCCGACTAGCGGGGGTAAACACCGGGGAGCTGTTTTTT,CASSSRLAGVNTGELFF
-,few,TRBV20-1,TRBJ1-2,TGCAGTGCTAGAGATGTCAGGGTTCACTATGGCTACACCTTC,CSARDVRVHYGYTF
TRBD2,-,TRBV20-1,TRBJ2-7,TGCAGTGCTAGAGATCCGACGGGAGGAGACTACGAGCAGTACTTC,CSARDPTGGDYEQYF